This paragraph covers one T cell receptor (beta chain) sequence. The authors' processing: How many nucleated cells were present was estimated from reference gene primer amplification. Produced via immunoSEQ multiplex PCR; TCRdb's table is partial and in-frame only. D and trimming were read from the DNA, whereas the V and J calls and clone size are those reported in that table. Of about 14,000 clones in the sample, 70% to 90% were seen once. This sample is drawn from a study of blood T cell repertoires in COVID-19. Study in general: Samples representing acute and convalescent COVID-19 were sourced from the United States, Italy and Spain. PBMCs, B-cell-depleted T cells, or T cells provided the cDNA or gDNA that made up the material.

CDR3 length: 13 residues. Germline values: CDR1 LNHDA, CDR2 SQIVND (reference sequence). The V and J ends lost 3 bases and 4 bases respectively, with 7 bases between them. The sample comprised peripheral blood. The TCR sequence derives from a human donor in a cohort sampled during active COVID-19. The chain recombines TRBV19 with TRBJ1-3, with unresolved D. CDR3 residues: CASSISSGNTIYF. Written as DNA, the CDR3 is TGTGCCAGTAGTATCAGTTCCGGAAACACCATATATTTT.